This T cell receptor beta chain is from a study of T cells in localized non-small cell lung cancer. Here immunoSEQ multiplex PCR was the method, and the copy in TCRdb shows in-frame clones only, minus some. The repertoire holds fewer than 25,000 clones, with roughly nine tenths as singletons. This clone turned up a few times. V lost 0 bases, J lost 1 base, and 11 bases lay in between. CDR3 size: 16 residues. The germline gives CDR1 MNHEY, CDR2 SVGAGI. Here the sequenced sample was peripheral blood, taken before any cancer treatment. The sequence derives from a woman aged 35 to 70 with stage I lung adenocarcinoma. The V gene is TRBV6-5, the J gene TRBJ2-3; maybe TRBD2 (5 bases). CDR3 nucleotide sequence: TGTGCCAGCAGTTACTCGGTGGGGAGCGGCACAGATACGCAGTATTTT. Translation gives CASSYSVGSGTDTQYF.